Listed below are T cell receptor beta chains from one sample, sequenced in a study of T cell responses to AZD1222 COVID-19 vaccine. The table came from immunoSEQ multiplex PCR; TCRdb's copy has only in-frame clones and leaves some out. The sample yields more than 100,000 clones, approximately 85% seen once. Specimen: peripheral blood, collected 28 days after the second dose of the MenACWY control vaccine. Receptor source: an adult who received the MenACWY meningococcal vaccine as a control. CDR3s include the opening cysteine and the closing phenylalanine or tryptophan. Each record gives: V gene, J gene, D gene, clone size, CDR3 DNA, CDR3 protein. The D gene is left open where the match is weak. Clone size is given for some rows only: seen once, a few or many times, or a class if the clone is expanded.

TRBV5-6,TRBJ2-1,TRBD2,.,TGTGCCAGCTCCGATGAACCTAGCGGGTACAATGAGCAGTTCTTC,CASSDEPSGYNEQFF
TRBV11-2,TRBJ1-3,.,.,TGTGCCACCAGGACAGCCTTCTCTGGAAACACCATATATTTT,CATRTAFSGNTIYF
TRBV6-5,TRBJ2-1,.,.,TGTGCCAGCCGGGAGAACTTGAGTGAGCAGTTCTTC,CASRENLSEQFF
TRBV19,TRBJ2-7,TRBD2,.,TGTGCCAGTAGGAGAACTAGCGGCTCCTACGAGCAGTACTTC,CASRRTSGSYEQYF
TRBV12-3/TRBV12-4,TRBJ2-7,.,.,TGTGCCAGCAGTTTGAGAGGGGCTATCGAGCAGTACTTC,CASSLRGAIEQYF
TRBV4-1,TRBJ1-1,.,.,TGCGCCAGCAGTGTAGGGGGTGGAACTGAAGCTTTCTTT,CASSVGGGTEAFF
TRBV11-2,TRBJ1-4,.,.,TGTGCCAGCAGCTTCCGGTCAGAGGAAAAACTGTTTTTT,CASSFRSEEKLFF
TRBV6-6,TRBJ2-1,.,once,TGTGCCAGCAACCAACCGGGCCGTAATGAGCAGTTCTTC,CASNQPGRNEQFF
TRBV6-2/TRBV6-3,TRBJ1-6,.,few,TGTGCCAGCACCCCCGGAGGGGCGGCGTCACCCCTCCACTTT,CASTPGGAASPLHF
TRBV7-9,TRBJ1-5,.,.,TGTGCCAGCAGCTCGACACATAGCAATCAGCCCCAGCATTTT,CASSSTHSNQPQHF
TRBV23-1,TRBJ1-2,.,.,TGCGCCAGCAGTCAATACCCATTTGGGGAACAGGGTAATTCCAAGAAGTATGGCTACACCTTC,CASSQYPFGEQGNSKKYGYTF
TRBV27,TRBJ2-3,TRBD2,.,TGTGCCAGCAGGGGACTGTCGGCGGGAGAAGCAGATACGCAGTATTTT,CASRGLSAGEADTQYF
TRBV13,TRBJ2-7,TRBD2,.,TGTGCCAGCAGCTTATCTACGGGGGGAGACGAGCAGTACTTC,CASSLSTGGDEQYF
TRBV10-3,TRBJ1-1,.,few,TGTGCCATCAGTGAGTCCCCGAGCCCTTGGACTGAAGCTTTCTTT,CAISESPSPWTEAFF
TRBV19,TRBJ1-3,TRBD1,once,TGTGCCAGTAGTGTCCCGGGACAGCACTCTGGAAACACCATATATTTT,CASSVPGQHSGNTIYF
TRBV24-1,TRBJ1-2,.,.,TGTGCCACCAGTGATTCCTCAGCCTATGGCTACACCTTC,CATSDSSAYGYTF
TRBV10-3,TRBJ1-1,TRBD1,.,TGTGCCATCAAAGGGACAGGGGGATGGGACACTGAAGCTTTCTTT,CAIKGTGGWDTEAFF
TRBV7-9,TRBJ1-1,.,.,TGTGCCAGCAGCTTCGTCGGGGCAGCCACTGAAGCTTTCTTT,CASSFVGAATEAFF
TRBV6-1,TRBJ1-3,.,.,TGTGCCAGCAGTGGCGGTTGGGTGTACTCTGGAAACACCATATATTTT,CASSGGWVYSGNTIYF
TRBV5-1,TRBJ1-2,.,.,TGCGCCAGCAGCTTTACCCAGGGGACTGCTGGAGGCTACACCTTC,CASSFTQGTAGGYTF
TRBV19,TRBJ2-5,TRBD1,.,TGTGCCAGTAGTCCCCGGACAGGGCCGGAGCAAGAGACCCAGTACTTC,CASSPRTGPEQETQYF
TRBV11-2,TRBJ1-2,.,.,TGTGCCAGCAGCTCGCTAGGCCACGAAGGGGCTCCCTTCTATGGCTACACCTTC,CASSSLGHEGAPFYGYTF
TRBV19,TRBJ2-4,TRBD1,.,TGTGCCAGTAGTGTCGGACAGGTCCTCCTCAGAAACATTCAGTACTTC,CASSVGQVLLRNIQYF
TRBV5-1,TRBJ2-3,TRBD2,.,TGCGCCAGCAGCTCGGAGACTAGCGGGGGAGATACGCAGTATTTT,CASSSETSGGDTQYF
TRBV30,TRBJ1-3,.,once,TGTGCCTGGAGCAGAGTTGGAAACACCATATATTTT,CAWSRVGNTIYF
TRBV15,TRBJ2-3,.,few,TGTGCCACCAGCAGAGATCCCAGCTTCACAGATACGCAGTATTTT,CATSRDPSFTDTQYF
TRBV27,TRBJ1-5,TRBD1,.,TGTGCCAGCAGCGGGACAGGGAGCAATCAGCCCCAGCATTTT,CASSGTGSNQPQHF